Shown below are 13 T cell receptor beta chains from a single sample sequenced in a study of early T cells in non-severe SARS-CoV-2 infection. TCRdb reprocessed the 5' RACE reads with MiXCR, giving one entry per CDR3 protein. The sample yields 30,000 or so distinct CDR3 sequences, roughly 5.2% seen once. Sequences were obtained from whole blood. These receptors were obtained from an adult who was a healthcare worker with PCR-confirmed SARS-CoV-2 infection or an uninfected control (not recorded which).

This clonotype was seen many times. J is TRBJ2-5 and V is TRBV5-1, with D maybe TRBD2 (5 bases). Germline V gene lookup returns CDR1 SGHRS and CDR2 YFSETQ. This CDR3 contains 15 residues. The germline V and J ends were trimmed by 1 base and 2 bases, with 12 bases remaining between them. CDR3 sequence (DNA): TGCGCCAGCAGCTTGCTCGCGGGCACACAAGAGACCCAGTACTTC. Amino acids: CASSLLAGTQETQYF.

The gene calls are TRBV7-2 and TRBJ2-5; D remains unclear. Looked up from germline, CDR1 is SGHTA and CDR2 is FQGNSA. The CDR3 contains 14 residues. The V end was cut by 6 bases, the J end by 4 bases, with 15 bases between. The CDR3 nucleotides are TGTGCCAGCAGAATCTCTCCCGGTCTAGAGACCCAGTACTTC. It encodes CASRISPGLETQYF.

This clonotype was observed many times. The genes are TRBV7-2 and TRBJ2-7; the D call may be TRBD1 or TRBD2 (6 bases each). The CDR3 extends over 14 amino acids. CDR1 is SGHTA, CDR2 FQGNSA, per germline. V lost 2 bases, J lost 7 bases, and 15 bases lay in between. In DNA, the CDR3 is TGTGCCAGCAGCTTACATGGGGGGCCGGGTGAGCAGTACTTC. It encodes CASSLHGGPGEQYF.

This clonotype was counted between two and nine times. V and J are TRBV12-3 or TRBV12-4 and TRBJ2-7; D is possibly TRBD1 (5 bases). CDR3 size: 12 residues. Trimming removed 8 bases at V and 5 bases at J, with 13 bases between. CDR3 protein: CASSNQGNEQYF. CDR3 nucleotides: TGTGCCAGCTCCAATCAGGGCAACGAGCAGTACTTC.

A few counts support this clonotype. This chain connects TRBV5-1 to TRBJ1-4; the D is unclear. The V end lost 4 bases, the J end lost 6 bases, and 10 bases lay between the germline ends. The CDR3 totals 13 residues. Looked up from germline, CDR1 is SGHRS and CDR2 is YFSETQ. The CDR3 loop reads CASSQRSDEKLFF. Written as DNA, the CDR3 is TGCGCCAGCAGCCAAAGGTCGGATGAAAAACTGTTTTTT. The complete variable domain, with remaining parts taken from reference TRBV5-1 and TRBJ1-4, reads KAGVTQTPRYLIKTRGQQVTLSCSPISGHRSVSWYQQTPGQGLQFLFEYFSETQRNKGNFPGRFSGRQFSNSRSEMNVSTLELGDSALYLCASSQRSDEKLFFGSGTQLSVL.

This clonotype was seen many times. The chain joins TRBV6-5 to TRBJ2-6; D might be TRBD2 (5 bases). CDR3 size: 16 residues. V was pared by 6 bases and J by 0 bases, with 12 bases between. CDR1 and CDR2 (germline): MNHEY, SVGAGI. CDR3 region: CASSWEPYSGANVLTF. In DNA form, the CDR3 reads TGTGCCAGCAGCTGGGAGCCCTACTCTGGGGCCAACGTCCTGACTTTC.

Many counts were recorded for this clonotype. V usage is TRBV5-4 and J usage is TRBJ1-2, with D uncertain. CDR3 length: 13 amino acids. From germline, CDR1 is SGHNT and CDR2 YYREEE (reference sequence). V shed 2 bases and J shed 2 bases, with 7 bases lying between them. CDR3 bases: TGTGCCAGCAGCTTTTCTAAGAACTATGGCTACACCTTC. It codes for CASSFSKNYGYTF. The complete variable domain, with remaining parts taken from reference TRBV5-4 and TRBJ1-2, reads ETGVTQSPTHLIKTRGQQVTLRCSSQSGHNTVSWYQQALGQGPQFIFQYYREEENGRGNFPPRFSGLQFPNYSSELNVNALELDDSALYLCASSFSKNYGYTFGSGTRLTVV.

At least ten counts were recorded for this clonotype. The chain uses TRBV24-1 and TRBJ2-1, with TRBD2 as a possible D gene (5 bases). Trimming cost V 7 bases and J 6 bases, with 9 bases left between them. Germline CDR1 KGHDR, CDR2 SFDVKD. The CDR3 extends over 12 amino acids. This chain's CDR3 is CATSGLGNEQFF. The CDR3 DNA is TGTGCCACCAGCGGACTGGGCAATGAGCAGTTCTTC.

The chain carries TRBV7-2 and TRBJ2-3; the match to TRBD2 covers 9 bases. V lost 1 base to trimming and J lost 4 bases; unmatched junction nucleotides: 6. Per germline, CDR1 SGHTA and CDR2 FQGNSA. The CDR3 consists of 16 residues. This CDR3 is CASSLDSGSGSDTQYF. The CDR3 DNA sequence: TGTGCCAGCAGCTTAGATAGCGGGAGCGGTTCAGATACGCAGTATTTT.

This clonotype turned up a few times. The chain employs TRBV28 and TRBJ2-7; TRBD1 agrees at 8 bases. V shed 5 bases, J shed 6 bases, and the junction held 3 bases outside the gene matches. The CDR3 spans 12 residues. CDR1 MDHEN and CDR2 SYDVKM come from the germline V gene. Here the CDR3 reads CASSLRGREQYF. CDR3 in DNA: TGTGCCAGCAGTCTCAGGGGGCGCGAGCAGTACTTC.

This clonotype occurred many times. This rearrangement joins TRBV7-6 to TRBJ2-3, with D perhaps TRBD1 or TRBD2 (5 bases each). Trimming took off 5 bases at V and 6 bases at J, with 15 bases between the two ends. This CDR3 has 14 residues. Germline assignment: CDR1 SGHVS and CDR2 FNYEAQ. The CDR3 DNA reads TGTGCCAGCAGCCCCCATAGAGGGGCGGATACGCAGTATTTT. Residues: CASSPHRGADTQYF.

V gene TRBV5-1 combines with J gene TRBJ2-1; D remains ambiguous. Between the trimmed V and J ends, which lost 0 bases and 2 bases, there was a span of 12 bases. The CDR3 sequence is 16 residues long. Per germline, CDR1 SGHRS and CDR2 YFSETQ. The CDR3 DNA reads TGCGCCAGCAGCTTGGGACTGAGCTATACCTACAATGAGCAGTTCTTC. Its protein product is CASSLGLSYTYNEQFF.

V is TRBV7-6 and J is TRBJ2-3; 13 nucleotides line up with TRBD2. The CDR3 is 16 residues long. CDR1 is SGHVS, CDR2 FNYEAQ, per germline. The V and J ends lost 5 bases and 0 bases, in that order; junction bases with no gene match: 2. CDR3 DNA: TGTGCCAGCAGCCTGGGACTAGCGGGAAGCACAGATACGCAGTATTTT. It specifies CASSLGLAGSTDTQYF.